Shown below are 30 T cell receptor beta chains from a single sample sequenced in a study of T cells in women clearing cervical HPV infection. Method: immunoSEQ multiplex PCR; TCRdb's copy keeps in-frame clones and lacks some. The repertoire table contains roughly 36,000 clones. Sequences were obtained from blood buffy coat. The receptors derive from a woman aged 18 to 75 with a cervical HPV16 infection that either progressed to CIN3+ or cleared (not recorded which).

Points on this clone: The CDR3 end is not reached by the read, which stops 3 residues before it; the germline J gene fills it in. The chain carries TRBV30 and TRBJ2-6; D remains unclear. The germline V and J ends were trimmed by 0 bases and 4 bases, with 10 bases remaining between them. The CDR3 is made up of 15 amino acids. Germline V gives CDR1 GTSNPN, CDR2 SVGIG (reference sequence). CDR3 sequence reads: CAWSVQMTGANVLTF. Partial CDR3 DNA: TGTGCCTGGAGTGTACAGATGACGGGGGCCAACGTC.

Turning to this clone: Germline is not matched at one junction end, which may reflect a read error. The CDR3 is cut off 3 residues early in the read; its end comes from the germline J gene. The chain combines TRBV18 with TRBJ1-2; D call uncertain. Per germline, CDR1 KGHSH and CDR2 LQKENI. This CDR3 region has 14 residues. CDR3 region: CASSPSGSKDGYTF. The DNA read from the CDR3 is TGTGCCAGCTCACCTAGCGGGAGTAAGGATGGG.

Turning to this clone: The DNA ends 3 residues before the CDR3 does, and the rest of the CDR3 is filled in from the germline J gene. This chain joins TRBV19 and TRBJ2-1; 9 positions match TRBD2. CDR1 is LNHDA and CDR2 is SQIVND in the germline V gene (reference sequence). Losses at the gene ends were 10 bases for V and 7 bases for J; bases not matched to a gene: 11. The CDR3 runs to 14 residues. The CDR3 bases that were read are TGTGCCACTCAAGGACTAGCGTCTATGAATGAG. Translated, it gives CATQGLASMNE. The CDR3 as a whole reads CATQGLASMNEQFF.

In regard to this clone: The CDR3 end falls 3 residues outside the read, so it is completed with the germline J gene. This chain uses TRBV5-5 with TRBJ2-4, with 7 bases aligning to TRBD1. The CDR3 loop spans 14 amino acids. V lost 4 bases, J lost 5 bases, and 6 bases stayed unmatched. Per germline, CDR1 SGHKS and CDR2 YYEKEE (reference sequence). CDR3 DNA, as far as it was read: TGTGCCAGCAGCCGAACAGGGGTCCAAAACATT. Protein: CASSRTGVQNI. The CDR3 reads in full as CASSRTGVQNIQYF.

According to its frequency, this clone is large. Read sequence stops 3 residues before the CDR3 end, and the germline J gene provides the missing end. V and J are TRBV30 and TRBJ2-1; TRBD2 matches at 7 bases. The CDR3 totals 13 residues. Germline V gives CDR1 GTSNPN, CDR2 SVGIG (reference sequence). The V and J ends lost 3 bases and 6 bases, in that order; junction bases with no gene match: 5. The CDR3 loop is CAWSLAEANEQFF. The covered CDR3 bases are TGTGCCTGGAGCCTAGCGGAGGCCAATGAG.

CDR3 sequence: CAWTHLNTEAFF. The part of the CDR3 DNA that was read is TGTGCCTGGACACACCTGAACACTGAA. The chain uses TRBV30 and TRBJ1-1; D is unclear. Read coverage stops 3 residues before the CDR3 terminus; the germline J gene supplies the remainder. The CDR3 is 12 residues long. Germline V gives CDR1 GTSNPN, CDR2 SVGIG (reference sequence). V lost 4 bases to trimming and J lost 0 bases, with 6 bases between them.

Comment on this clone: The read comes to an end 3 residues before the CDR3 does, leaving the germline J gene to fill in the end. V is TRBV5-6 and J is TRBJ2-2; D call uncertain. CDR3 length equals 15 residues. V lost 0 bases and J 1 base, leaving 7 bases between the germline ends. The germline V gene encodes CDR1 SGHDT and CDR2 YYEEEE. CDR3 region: CASSLGHLNTGELFF. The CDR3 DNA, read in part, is TGTGCCAGCAGCTTGGGGCACCTGAACACCGGGGAG.

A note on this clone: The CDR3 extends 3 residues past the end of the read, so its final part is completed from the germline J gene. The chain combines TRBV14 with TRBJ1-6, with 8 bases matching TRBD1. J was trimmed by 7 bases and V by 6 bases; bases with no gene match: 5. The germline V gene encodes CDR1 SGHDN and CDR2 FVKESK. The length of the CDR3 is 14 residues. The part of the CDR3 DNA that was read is TGTGCCAGCAGTCGACAGGGGATGAATTCACCC. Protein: CASSRQGMNSP. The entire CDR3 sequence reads CASSRQGMNSPLHF.

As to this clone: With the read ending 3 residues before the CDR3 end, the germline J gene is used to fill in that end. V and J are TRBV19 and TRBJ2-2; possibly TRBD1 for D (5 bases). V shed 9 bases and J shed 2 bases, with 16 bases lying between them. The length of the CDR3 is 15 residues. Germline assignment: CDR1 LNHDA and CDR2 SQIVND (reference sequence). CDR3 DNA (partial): TGTGCCAGCTCCTCCGAGACAGCAAACACCGGGGAG. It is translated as CASSSETANTGE. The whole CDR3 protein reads CASSSETANTGELFF.

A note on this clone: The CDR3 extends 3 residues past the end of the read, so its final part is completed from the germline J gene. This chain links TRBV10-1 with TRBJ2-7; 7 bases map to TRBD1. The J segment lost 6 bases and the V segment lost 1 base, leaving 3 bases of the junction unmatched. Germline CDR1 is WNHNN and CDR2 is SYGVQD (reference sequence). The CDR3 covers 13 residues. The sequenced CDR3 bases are TGCGCCAGCAGTGAGTACAGGGACAGCGAG. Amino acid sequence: CASSEYRDSE. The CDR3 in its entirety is CASSEYRDSEQYF.

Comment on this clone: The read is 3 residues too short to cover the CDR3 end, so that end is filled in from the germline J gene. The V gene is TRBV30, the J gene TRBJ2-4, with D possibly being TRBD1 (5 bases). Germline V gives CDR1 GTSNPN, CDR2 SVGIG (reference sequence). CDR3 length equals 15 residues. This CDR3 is CAWSVLTGSNYGQYF. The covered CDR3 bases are TGTGCCTGGAGTGTACTTACAGGCTCGAACTATGGT.

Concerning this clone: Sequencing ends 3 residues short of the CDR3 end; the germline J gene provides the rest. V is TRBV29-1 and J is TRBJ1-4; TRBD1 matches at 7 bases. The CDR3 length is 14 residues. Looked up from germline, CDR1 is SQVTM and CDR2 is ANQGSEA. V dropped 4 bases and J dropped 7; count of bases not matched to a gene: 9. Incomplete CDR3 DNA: TGCAGCGTTGCGGAGACAGGGATGACTGAAAAA. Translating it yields CSVAETGMTEK. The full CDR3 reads CSVAETGMTEKLFF.

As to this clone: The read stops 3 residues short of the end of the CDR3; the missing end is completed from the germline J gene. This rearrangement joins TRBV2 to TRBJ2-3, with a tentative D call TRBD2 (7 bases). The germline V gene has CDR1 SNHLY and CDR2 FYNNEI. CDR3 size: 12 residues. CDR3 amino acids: CASGGGDQPQYF. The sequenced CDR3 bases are TGTGCCAGCGGAGGGGGGGATCAGCCG.

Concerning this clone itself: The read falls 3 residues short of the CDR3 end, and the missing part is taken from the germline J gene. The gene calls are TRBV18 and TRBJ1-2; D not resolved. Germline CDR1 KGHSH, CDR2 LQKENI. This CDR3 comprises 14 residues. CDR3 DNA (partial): TGTGCCAGCTCACCGACACTAGCGAGCGATGAC. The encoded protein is CASSPTLASDD. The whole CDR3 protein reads CASSPTLASDDYTF.

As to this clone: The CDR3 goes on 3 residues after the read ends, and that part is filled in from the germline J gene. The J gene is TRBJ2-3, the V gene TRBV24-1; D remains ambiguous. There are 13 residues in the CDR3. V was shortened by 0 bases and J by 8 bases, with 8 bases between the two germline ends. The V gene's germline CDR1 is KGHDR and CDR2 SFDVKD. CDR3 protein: CATSDLEVATQYF. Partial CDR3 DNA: TGTGCCACCAGTGATTTGGAGGTGGCTACG.

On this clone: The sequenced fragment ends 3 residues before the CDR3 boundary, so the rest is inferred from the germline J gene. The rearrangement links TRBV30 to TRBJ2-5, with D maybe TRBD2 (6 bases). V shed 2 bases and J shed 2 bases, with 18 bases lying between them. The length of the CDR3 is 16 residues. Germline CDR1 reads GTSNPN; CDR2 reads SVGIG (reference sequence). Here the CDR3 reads CAWSRRRVRAQETQYF. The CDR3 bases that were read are TGTGCCTGGAGTAGGAGGAGGGTGCGGGCTCAAGAGACC.

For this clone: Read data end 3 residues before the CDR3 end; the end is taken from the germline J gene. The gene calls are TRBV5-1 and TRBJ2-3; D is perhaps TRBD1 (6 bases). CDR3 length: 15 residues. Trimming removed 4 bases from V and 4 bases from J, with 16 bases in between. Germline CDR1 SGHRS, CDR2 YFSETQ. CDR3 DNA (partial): TGCGCCAGCAGCCTCGGCAGGGGAACTCCAGATACG. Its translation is CASSLGRGTPDT. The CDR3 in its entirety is CASSLGRGTPDTQYF.

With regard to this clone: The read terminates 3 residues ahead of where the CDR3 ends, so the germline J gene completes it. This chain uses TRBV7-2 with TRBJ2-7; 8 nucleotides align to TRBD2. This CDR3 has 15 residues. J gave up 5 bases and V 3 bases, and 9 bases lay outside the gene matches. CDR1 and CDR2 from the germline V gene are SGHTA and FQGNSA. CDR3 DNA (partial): TGTGCCAGCAGCTTGACTGGACTAGCTGGCCACGAG. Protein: CASSLTGLAGHE. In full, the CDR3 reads CASSLTGLAGHEQYF.

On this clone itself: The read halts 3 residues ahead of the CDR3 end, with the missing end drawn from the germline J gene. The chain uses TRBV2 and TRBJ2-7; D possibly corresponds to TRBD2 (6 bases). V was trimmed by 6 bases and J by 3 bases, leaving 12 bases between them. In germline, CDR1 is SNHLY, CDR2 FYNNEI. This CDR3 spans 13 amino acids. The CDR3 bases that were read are TGTGCCAGCAGGGTCCCCGGGGGCTACGAG. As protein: CASRVPGGYE. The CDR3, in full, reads CASRVPGGYEQYF.

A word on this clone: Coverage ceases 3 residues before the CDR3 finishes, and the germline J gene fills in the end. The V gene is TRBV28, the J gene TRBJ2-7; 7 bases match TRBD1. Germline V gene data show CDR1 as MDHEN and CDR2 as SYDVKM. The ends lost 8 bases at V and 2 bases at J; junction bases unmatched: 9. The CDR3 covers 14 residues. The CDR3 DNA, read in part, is TGTGCCAGCCGTCGTAGGGGGCCAACCTACGAG. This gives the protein CASRRRGPTYE. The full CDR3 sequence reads CASRRRGPTYEQYF.

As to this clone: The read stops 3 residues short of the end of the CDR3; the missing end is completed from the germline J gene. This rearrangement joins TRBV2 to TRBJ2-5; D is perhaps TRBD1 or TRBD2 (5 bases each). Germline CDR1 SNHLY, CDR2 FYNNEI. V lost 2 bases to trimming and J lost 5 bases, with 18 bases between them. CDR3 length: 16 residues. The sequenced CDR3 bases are TGTGCCAGCAGTGAATTAGGCAGGGCGAGGGGTGAGACC. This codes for CASSELGRARGET. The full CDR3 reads CASSELGRARGETQYF. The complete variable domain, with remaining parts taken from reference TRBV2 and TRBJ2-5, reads EPEVTQTPSHQVTQMGQEVILRCVPISNHLYFYWYRQILGQKVEFLVSFYNNEISEKSEIFDDQFSVERPDGSNFTLKIRSTKLEDSAMYFCASSELGRARGETQYFGPGTRLLVL.

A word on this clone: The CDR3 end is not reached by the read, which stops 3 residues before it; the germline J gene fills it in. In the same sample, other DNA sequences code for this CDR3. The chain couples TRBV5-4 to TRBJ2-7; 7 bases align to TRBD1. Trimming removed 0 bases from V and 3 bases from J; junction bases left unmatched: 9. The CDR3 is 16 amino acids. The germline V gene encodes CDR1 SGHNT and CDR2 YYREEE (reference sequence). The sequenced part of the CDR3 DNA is TGTGCCAGCAGCTTGGGGGGACAGCCCTTGGGCTACGAG. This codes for CASSLGGQPLGYE. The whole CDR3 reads CASSLGGQPLGYEQYF.

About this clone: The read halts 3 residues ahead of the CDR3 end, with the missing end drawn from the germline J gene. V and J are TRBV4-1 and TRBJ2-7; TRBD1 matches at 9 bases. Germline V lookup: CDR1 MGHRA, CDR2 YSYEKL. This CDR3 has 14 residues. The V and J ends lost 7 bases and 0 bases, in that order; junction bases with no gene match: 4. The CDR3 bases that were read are TGCGCCAGCACCGAGACAGGGGGCTCCTACGAG. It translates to CASTETGGSYE. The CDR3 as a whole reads CASTETGGSYEQYF.

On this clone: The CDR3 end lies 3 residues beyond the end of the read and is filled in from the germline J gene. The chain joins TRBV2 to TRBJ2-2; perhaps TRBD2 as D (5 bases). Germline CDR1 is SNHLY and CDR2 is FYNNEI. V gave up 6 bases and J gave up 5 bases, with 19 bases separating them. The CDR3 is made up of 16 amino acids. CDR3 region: CASSPRRRIMTGELFF. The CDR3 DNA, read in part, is TGTGCCAGCAGCCCGCGGAGGAGAATTATGACCGGGGAG.

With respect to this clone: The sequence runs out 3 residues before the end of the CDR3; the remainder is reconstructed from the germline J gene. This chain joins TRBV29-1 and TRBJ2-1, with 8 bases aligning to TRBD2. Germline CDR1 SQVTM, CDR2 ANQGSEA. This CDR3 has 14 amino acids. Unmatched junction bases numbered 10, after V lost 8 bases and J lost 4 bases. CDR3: CSPSGGEGYNEQFF. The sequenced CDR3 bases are TGCAGCCCCTCGGGGGGGGAGGGGTACAATGAG.

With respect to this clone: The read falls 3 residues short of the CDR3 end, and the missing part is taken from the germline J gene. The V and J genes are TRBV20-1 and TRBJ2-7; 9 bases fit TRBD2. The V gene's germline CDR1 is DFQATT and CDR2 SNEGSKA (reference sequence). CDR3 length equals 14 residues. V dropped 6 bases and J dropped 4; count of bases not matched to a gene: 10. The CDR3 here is CSASLGGGGYEQYF. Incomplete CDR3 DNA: TGCAGTGCAAGCCTCGGCGGGGGGGGGTACGAG.

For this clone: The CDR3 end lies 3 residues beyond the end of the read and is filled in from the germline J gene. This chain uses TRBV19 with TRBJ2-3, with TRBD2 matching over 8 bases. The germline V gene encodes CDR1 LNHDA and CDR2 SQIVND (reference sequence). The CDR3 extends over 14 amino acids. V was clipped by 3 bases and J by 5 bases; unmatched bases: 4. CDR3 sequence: CASSIYGGEDTQYF. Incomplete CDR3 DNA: TGTGCCAGTAGTATCTACGGGGGGGAAGATACG.

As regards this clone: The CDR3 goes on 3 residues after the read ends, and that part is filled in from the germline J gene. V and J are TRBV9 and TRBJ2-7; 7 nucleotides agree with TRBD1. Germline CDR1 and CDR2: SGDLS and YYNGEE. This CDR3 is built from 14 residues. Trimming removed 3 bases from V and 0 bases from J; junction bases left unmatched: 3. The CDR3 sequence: CASSETGNSYEQYF. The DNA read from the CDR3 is TGTGCCAGCAGCGAGACAGGGAACTCCTACGAG.

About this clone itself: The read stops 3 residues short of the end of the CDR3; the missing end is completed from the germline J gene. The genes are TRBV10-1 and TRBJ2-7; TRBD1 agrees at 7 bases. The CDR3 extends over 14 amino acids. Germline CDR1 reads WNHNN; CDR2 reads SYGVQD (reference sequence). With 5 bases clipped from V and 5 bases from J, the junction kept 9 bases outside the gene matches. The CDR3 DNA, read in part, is TGCGCCAGCAGTCTCTACTTACAGGGGAACGAG. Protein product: CASSLYLQGNE. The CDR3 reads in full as CASSLYLQGNEQYF.

The CDR3 sequence is CAWEGQGSTDTQYF. The CDR3 bases that were read are TGTGCCTGGGAGGGACAGGGAAGCACAGATACG. This chain joins TRBV30 and TRBJ2-3, with 9 nucleotides matching TRBD1. The read comes to an end 3 residues before the CDR3 does, leaving the germline J gene to fill in the end. J lost 0 bases, V lost 5 bases, and 3 bases had no gene match. Germline assignment: CDR1 GTSNPN and CDR2 SVGIG (reference sequence). This CDR3 region has 14 residues.